The entry that follows covers one T cell receptor (beta chain) sequence. Its antigen is currently unknown. These data are taken from a study of cytomegalovirus exposure and HLA in healthy donors. Points from the study as a whole: Association of some 18,000 TCR beta sequences with HLA alleles was found at 0.05 false discovery rate in a later analysis. The study put 150 or so TCR beta chains on its list as cytomegalovirus-associated. Clonal expansion, a later analysis showed, was greater in HLA-associated TCR beta chains than in equally common others.

Amplification used 60 Vbeta primers and 13 Jbeta primers. Profiled with immunoSEQ multiplex PCR; TCRdb holds only in-frame clones, not every one. The data contain 200,000 to 250,000 clones, almost 85% of them singletons. Donors in the study were healthy people who gave bone marrow. Sequencing was carried out using PBMCs. This clonotype was sampled from a woman aged 40 to 50 in good health and CMV-seronegative.

The CDR3: CASSLAGEKLETQYF. CDR3 sequence (DNA): TGCGCCAGCAGCTTGGCGGGGGAAAAGTTGGAGACCCAGTACTTC. The rearrangement joins TRBV5-1 to TRBJ2-5, with TRBD2 as a possible D gene (6 bases). CDR3 size: 15 residues. Trimming cost V 0 bases and J 5 bases, with 14 bases left between them. Germline loops: CDR1 SGHRS, CDR2 YFSETQ.